The T cell receptor (beta chain) described here comes from a study of cytomegalovirus exposure and HLA in healthy donors. Germline-derived CDR1 and CDR2 are SEHNR and FQNEAQ (reference sequence). V lost 5 bases and J lost 0; bases outside the gene matches: 7. The CDR3 length is 16 residues. Remarks on this clone: Its antigen is currently unknown.

Vbeta (60) and Jbeta (13) primers were used in the PCR. Measured with immunoSEQ multiplex PCR; TCRdb has only the in-frame clones, and not every one. The data contain roughly 180,000 clones, roughly 74% of them singletons. Study observations and caveats: Some public TCRs appeared in many individuals, while most sequences were rare. Among TCR beta chains of equal frequency, HLA-associated ones were more clonally expanded in a later analysis.

Sequenced material: PBMCs. The chain joins TRBV7-9 to TRBJ1-3, with 7 bases aligning to TRBD1. This receptor was identified in a woman in her 30s in good health and CMV-seropositive. The CDR3 DNA is TGTGCCAGCAGCCCCCAGGGGGGATACTCTGGAAACACCATATATTTT. This sequence encodes CASSPQGGYSGNTIYF. Based on the CDR3 plus reference TRBV7-9 and TRBJ1-3, the full variable domain is DTGVSQNPRHKITKRGQNVTFRCDPISEHNRLYWYRQTLGQGPEFLTYFQNEAQLEKSRLLSDRFSAERPKGSFSTLEIQRTEQGDSAMYLCASSPQGGYSGNTIYFGEGSWLTVV.